This T cell receptor beta chain came from a study of T cells after yellow fever vaccination. The CDR3 sequence is 14 residues long. The V end lost 3 bases, the J end lost 7 bases, and 15 bases lay between the germline ends. Germline V gives CDR1 SQVTM, CDR2 ANQGSEA. Each CDR3 protein is one row after TCRdb ran MiXCR on the 5' RACE reads. This sample carries just under 85,000 distinct CDR3 sequences, 13% of them seen once, and the ten largest clones take about 26%. This clonotype has at least ten counts. The sequencing here drew on CD8+ T cells not binding an NS4B(214-222) dextramer, sorted from PBMCs, taken less than 25 days after the first yellow fever vaccination. The J gene is TRBJ1-4, the V gene TRBV29-1, with D maybe TRBD1 (5 bases). This receptor was identified in a man younger than 35 who received the YFV17D yellow fever vaccine. The CDR3 reads CSVDTQGVGEKLFF. In nucleotides, the CDR3 is TGCAGCGTTGACACTCAGGGTGTTGGTGAAAAACTGTTTTTT.